Listed below are T cell receptor beta chains from one sample, sequenced in a study of T cell responses to AZD1222 COVID-19 vaccine. TCRdb's table, derived via immunoSEQ multiplex PCR, lists solely in-frame clones and lacks some. The data hold about 86,000 clones, with about 92% observed a single time. The specimen comprised peripheral blood, sampled on day 0 of AZD1222 vaccination. The receptors here all came from an adult in good health. Each CDR3 is given with its conserved first and last residue. The D gene is left open where the match is weak. Clone size is given for some rows only: seen once, a few or many times, or a class if the clone is expanded.

size,length,V,D,J,CDR3,DNA
NA,11,TRBV19,NA,TRBJ1-2,CASSMRNGYTF,TGTGCCAGTAGTATGAGAAATGGCTACACCTTC
few,15,TRBV11-2,NA,TRBJ2-7,CASSLGDGGSYEQYF,TGTGCCAGCAGCTTAGGGGACGGGGGCTCCTACGAGCAGTACTTC
NA,12,TRBV3-1/TRBV3-2,NA,TRBJ2-1,CASSQVRGRQFF,TGTGCCAGCAGCCAAGTTAGGGGGAGGCAGTTCTTC
NA,14,TRBV5-6,NA,TRBJ1-2,CASSFRGGHYGYTF,TGTGCCAGCAGCTTCCGGGGGGGCCACTATGGCTACACCTTC
NA,13,TRBV30,TRBD1,TRBJ1-1,CAWSDGTAKEAFF,TGTGCCTGGAGTGACGGGACAGCCAAAGAAGCTTTCTTT
once,13,TRBV3-1/TRBV3-2,NA,TRBJ2-7,CASSQSGSYEQYF,TGTGCCAGCAGCCAATCCGGGTCCTACGAGCAGTACTTC
NA,15,TRBV11-2,NA,TRBJ1-2,CASSLGARWNYGYTF,TGTGCCAGCAGCTTAGGGGCCCGTTGGAACTATGGCTACACCTTC
NA,15,TRBV3-1/TRBV3-2,TRBD1,TRBJ1-1,CASSHSDRGTREAFF,TGTGCCAGCAGCCATTCGGACAGGGGGACGAGAGAAGCTTTCTTT
NA,16,TRBV19,TRBD2,TRBJ2-2,CASRESGGLNTGELFF,TGTGCCAGTAGGGAAAGCGGGGGGCTGAACACCGGGGAGCTGTTTTTT
NA,14,TRBV6-5,TRBD1,TRBJ1-2,CASRATGGANGYTF,TGTGCCAGCAGGGCGACAGGGGGCGCCAATGGCTACACCTTC
once,13,TRBV11-2,NA,TRBJ1-3,CASSLDPRSTIYF,TGTGCCAGCAGCTTAGATCCTAGGAGCACCATATATTTT
NA,18,TRBV14,TRBD2,TRBJ2-3,CASSREGGPLSSTDTQYF,TGTGCCAGCAGCCGGGAGGGAGGCCCTTTATCTAGCACAGATACGCAGTATTTT
few,13,TRBV3-1/TRBV3-2,NA,TRBJ2-7,CASSQQASYEQYF,TGTGCCAGCAGCCAGCAGGCCTCCTACGAGCAGTACTTC
few,14,TRBV6-5,NA,TRBJ1-2,CASRGGPPVDGYTF,TGTGCCAGCAGGGGGGGGCCCCCCGTTGATGGCTACACCTTC
NA,16,TRBV18,TRBD2,TRBJ2-1,CASSPRGSGIKNEQFF,TGTGCCAGCTCACCTCGGGGTAGCGGGATAAAGAATGAGCAGTTCTTC
NA,14,TRBV10-2,NA,TRBJ1-2,CASSLSPGGEGYTF,TGCGCCAGCAGTCTCTCCCCCGGGGGGGAAGGCTACACCTTC
NA,14,TRBV5-5,TRBD1,TRBJ1-2,CASSTPTGVYGYTF,TGTGCCAGCAGCACCCCGACAGGGGTATATGGCTACACCTTC
NA,17,TRBV7-9,TRBD1,TRBJ1-2,CASAYLRTGGGSYGYTF,TGTGCCAGCGCATATCTCAGGACAGGGGGCGGTAGCTATGGCTACACCTTC
NA,15,TRBV7-2,TRBD1,TRBJ1-3,CASSPRTGTRNTIYF,TGTGCCAGCAGCCCACGGACAGGGACGAGAAACACCATATATTTT
NA,14,TRBV10-3,NA,TRBJ2-7,CAISESTDSYEQYF,TGTGCCATCAGTGAGTCGACGGACTCCTACGAGCAGTACTTC
NA,16,TRBV19,NA,TRBJ2-1,CASKREAGSWPNEQFF,TGTGCCAGTAAAAGGGAGGCCGGGAGTTGGCCCAATGAGCAGTTCTTC
NA,15,TRBV5-1,TRBD1,TRBJ1-2,CASSLEDRGVSGYTF,TGCGCCAGCAGCTTGGAGGACAGGGGCGTGAGCGGCTACACCTTC